These 17 T cell receptor beta chains originate from one sample sequenced in a study of blood T cell repertoires in COVID-19. Sequencing was performed with immunoSEQ multiplex PCR; in TCRdb, only in-frame clones are kept and a portion is missing. The repertoire includes approximately 200,000 clones, roughly nine tenths of them detected once, and approximately 3.8% sits in the top ten. The sequenced sample was PBMCs or T cells enriched from blood (not recorded which). The receptors here all came from a woman between 18 and 30 years old in a cohort exposed to, infected with or recovered from COVID-19 (not recorded which).

Here the CDR3 reads CASSEDEGNTGELFF. Here the CDR3 DNA reads TGTGCCAGCAGTGAGGACGAGGGGAACACCGGGGAGCTGTTTTTT. The chain has TRBV6-4 and TRBJ2-2, with a tentative D call TRBD2 (5 bases). V was trimmed by 3 bases and J by 1 base, leaving 9 bases between them. The CDR3 covers 15 residues. Germline CDR1 and CDR2: MRHNA and SNTAGT.

V is TRBV3-1 (or the pseudogene TRBV3-2) and J is TRBJ1-2, with a weak D call TRBD1 (5 bases). The V end lost 5 bases, the J end lost 3 bases, and 13 bases lay between the germline ends. CDR1 is LGHDT and CDR2 is YNNKEL in the germline V gene (reference sequence). This CDR3 contains 14 residues. The DNA for the CDR3 is TGTGCCAGCAGCGGCCGCTTGGGGCACTATGGCTACACCTTC. As protein: CASSGRLGHYGYTF.

The genes are TRBV5-4 and TRBJ1-4; 7 bases match TRBD1. The CDR3 is 15 residues long. The J segment lost 8 bases and the V segment lost 5 bases, leaving 12 bases of the junction unmatched. Per the germline V gene, CDR1 is SGHNT and CDR2 is YYREEE (reference sequence). CDR3 DNA: TGTGCCAGCAGTGGCGACAGGGCCGGAGGAGAAAAACTGTTTTTT. Protein: CASSGDRAGGEKLFF.

The V gene is TRBV13, the J gene TRBJ1-3; tentative D call: TRBD1 (6 bases). Germline CDR1 is PRHDT and CDR2 is FYEKMQ (reference sequence). The CDR3 covers 14 residues. Trimming cost V 8 bases and J 4 bases, with 15 bases left between them. This CDR3 is CASGAQGHGNTIYF. For the CDR3, the DNA is TGTGCCAGCGGAGCGCAGGGGCACGGAAACACCATATATTTT. Full variable domain (outside the CDR3, taken from reference TRBV13 and TRBJ1-3): AAGVIQSPRHLIKEKRETATLKCYPIPRHDTVYWYQQGPGQDPQFLISFYEKMQSDKGSIPDRFSAQQFSDYHSELNMSSLELGDSALYFCASGAQGHGNTIYFGEGSWLTVV.

The gene calls are TRBV7-2 and TRBJ2-3; D perhaps matches TRBD2 (6 bases). The CDR3 covers 15 residues. CDR1 is SGHTA and CDR2 is FQGNSA in the germline V gene. Trimming shortened V by 3 bases and J by 2 bases, and 12 bases separated the two germline ends. For the CDR3, the DNA is TGTGCCAGCAGCTTTTTGGGACTTTACACAGATACGCAGTATTTT. Protein: CASSFLGLYTDTQYF.

This chain uses TRBV19 with TRBJ1-2; 10 nucleotides agree with TRBD1. The germline V gene has CDR1 LNHDA and CDR2 SQIVND (reference sequence). There are 14 residues in the CDR3. Unmatched junction bases numbered 6, after V lost 6 bases and J lost 5 bases. The CDR3 spells CASSPTGGEYGYTF. In DNA, the CDR3 is TGTGCCAGTAGCCCGACAGGGGGCGAATATGGCTACACCTTC.

CDR3 amino acids: CASSVQGSRGGELFF. CDR3 bases: TGTGCCAGCAGCGTACAGGGTTCCAGAGGCGGGGAGCTGTTTTTT. This chain links TRBV14 with TRBJ2-2, with a weak D call TRBD1 (6 bases). V lost 5 bases to trimming and J lost 7 bases, with 17 bases between them. CDR1 SGHDN and CDR2 FVKESK come from the germline V gene. The CDR3 is 15 amino acids.

This clone was seen only a few times. The CDR3: CASSQDRDNMNTEAFF. CDR3 DNA sequence: TGTGCCAGCTCACAGGACAGGGATAACATGAACACTGAAGCTTTCTTT. V gene TRBV18 combines with J gene TRBJ1-1, with 8 bases aligning to TRBD1. There are 16 residues in the CDR3. V lost 4 bases, J lost 0 bases, and 7 bases stayed unmatched. Germline lookup yields CDR1 KGHSH and CDR2 LQKENI.

The CDR3 loop reads CASSPRDRDEKLFF. The CDR3 coding sequence is TGTGCCAGCAGCCCCCGGGACAGGGATGAAAAACTGTTTTTT. The rearrangement uses TRBV3-1 (or the pseudogene TRBV3-2) and TRBJ1-4, with 9 nucleotides matching TRBD1. The trim removed 4 bases at V and 6 bases at J, leaving 3 bases unmatched. From germline, CDR1 is LGHDT and CDR2 YNNKEL (reference sequence). The CDR3 runs 14 residues.

In its sample, this clone was seen once. V gene TRBV11-2 combines with J gene TRBJ1-6; TRBD1 might be the D (5 bases). The CDR3 has 17 amino acids. Trimming cost V 2 bases and J 7 bases, with 18 bases left between them. Germline V gives CDR1 SGHAT, CDR2 FQNNGV. In nucleotides, the CDR3 is TGTGCCAGCAGCTTAAGATACCCAACGCGGGGGAATTCACCCCTCCACTTT. Amino acids: CASSLRYPTRGNSPLHF.

The chain couples TRBV2 to TRBJ1-6; D not resolved. This CDR3 is 12 amino acids long. Between the trimmed V and J ends, which lost 4 bases and 9 bases, there was a span of 7 bases. Per the germline V gene, CDR1 is SNHLY and CDR2 is FYNNEI. DNA for the CDR3: TGTGCCAGCAGTGGGCAGGCTTCACCCCTCCACTTT. Translation: CASSGQASPLHF.

V is TRBV5-4 and J is TRBJ2-3; a possible D gene is TRBD2 (6 bases). This CDR3 is built from 15 residues. Trimming shortened V by 2 bases and J by 1 base, and 11 bases separated the two germline ends. The germline CDR1 and CDR2 sequences are SGHNT and YYREEE (reference sequence). The CDR3 here is CASSFGGGRTDTQYF. In DNA form, the CDR3 reads TGTGCCAGCAGCTTTGGGGGAGGACGCACAGATACGCAGTATTTT.

The chain employs TRBV21-1 and TRBJ1-5; the D call in the table, TRBD1, was not verified against the DNA. TRBV21-1 is labeled a pseudogene. CDR3 size: 18 residues. The CDR3 DNA is TGTGCCAGCACCCTTATGCCTGGGGCTATATCAGAAAATCAGCCCCAGCATTTT. This encodes CASTLMPGAISENQPQHF.

This chain connects TRBV5-6 to TRBJ1-4; D may be TRBD1 (5 bases). This CDR3 has 13 residues. V lost 1 base, J lost 7 bases, and 8 bases lay in between. Germline CDR1 and CDR2: SGHDT and YYEEEE. CDR3 protein: CASSLFGGEKLFF. The CDR3 nucleotides read TGTGCCAGCAGCTTGTTCGGGGGTGAAAAACTGTTTTTT.

The chain joins TRBV2 to TRBJ1-2, with D hard to call. The CDR3 totals 12 residues. Germline CDR1 and CDR2: SNHLY and FYNNEI. Deletions cut 4 bases from V and 6 bases from J, with 9 bases between. The CDR3 region is CASSVNGHGYTF. CDR3 sequence (DNA): TGTGCCAGCAGTGTCAATGGGCATGGCTACACCTTC.

The count of this clone is one. This chain connects TRBV7-8 to TRBJ2-2, with 10 bases that match TRBD1. With 5 bases clipped from V and 3 bases from J, the junction kept 9 bases outside the gene matches. Germline values: CDR1 SGHVS, CDR2 FQNEAQ. This CDR3 is 17 amino acids long. The chain's CDR3 is CASSPRGTGVYTGELFF. In DNA, the CDR3 is TGTGCCAGCAGCCCAAGAGGGACAGGGGTCTACACCGGGGAGCTGTTTTTT.

The V call is TRBV28, the J call TRBJ2-2, with 7 bases matching TRBD2. Germline V gene sequence: CDR1 MDHEN, CDR2 SYDVKM. V was pared by 4 bases and J by 4 bases, with 3 bases of the junction left unmatched. This CDR3 is built from 14 residues. CDR3 nucleotide sequence: TGTGCCAGCAGTTCGGGGGGAGGCACCGGGGAGCTGTTTTTT. Translated: CASSSGGGTGELFF. The complete variable domain, with remaining parts taken from reference TRBV28 and TRBJ2-2, reads DVKVTQSSRYLVKRTGEKVFLECVQDMDHENMFWYRQDPGLGLRLIYFSYDVKMKEKGDIPEGYSVSREKKERFSLILESASTNQTSMYLCASSSGGGTGELFFGEGSRLTVL.